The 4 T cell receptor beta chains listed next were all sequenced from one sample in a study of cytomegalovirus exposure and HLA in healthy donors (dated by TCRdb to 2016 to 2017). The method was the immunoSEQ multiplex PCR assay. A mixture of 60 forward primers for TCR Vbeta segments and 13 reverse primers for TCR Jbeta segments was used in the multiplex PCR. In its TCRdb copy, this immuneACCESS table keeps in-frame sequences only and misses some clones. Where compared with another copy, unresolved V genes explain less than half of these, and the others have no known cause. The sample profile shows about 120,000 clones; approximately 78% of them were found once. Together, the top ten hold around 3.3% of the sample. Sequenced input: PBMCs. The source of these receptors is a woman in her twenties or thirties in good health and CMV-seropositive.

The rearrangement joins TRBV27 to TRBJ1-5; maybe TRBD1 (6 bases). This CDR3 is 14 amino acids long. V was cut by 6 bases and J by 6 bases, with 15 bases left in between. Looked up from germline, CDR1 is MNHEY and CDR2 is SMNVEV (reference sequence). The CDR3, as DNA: TGTGCCAGCAGCCCGACAGGTCTCGTTCAGCCCCAGCATTTT. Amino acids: CASSPTGLVQPQHF.

The chain's CDR3 is CASSQGLTGREQYF. The CDR3 bases are TGCGCCAGCAGCCAGGGTCTGACAGGGCGCGAGCAGTACTTC. The chain links TRBV4-1 to TRBJ2-7; 7 bases are shared with TRBD1. This CDR3 region has 14 residues. V shed 3 bases, J shed 6 bases, and the junction held 8 bases outside the gene matches. Germline V CDR1 and CDR2: MGHRA, YSYEKL.

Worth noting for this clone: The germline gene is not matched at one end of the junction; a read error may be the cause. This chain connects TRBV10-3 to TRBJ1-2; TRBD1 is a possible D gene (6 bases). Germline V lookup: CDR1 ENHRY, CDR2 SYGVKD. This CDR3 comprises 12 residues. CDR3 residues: CAISWDNCGYTF. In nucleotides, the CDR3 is TGTGCCATCAGTTGGGACAACTGTGGCTACACCTTC.

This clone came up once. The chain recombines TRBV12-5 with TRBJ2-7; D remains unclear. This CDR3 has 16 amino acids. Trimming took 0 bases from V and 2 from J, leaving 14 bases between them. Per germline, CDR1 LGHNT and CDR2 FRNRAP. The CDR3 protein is CASGLVPPTATYEQYF. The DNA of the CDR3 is TGTGCTAGTGGTTTGGTACCCCCCACAGCTACCTACGAGCAGTACTTC. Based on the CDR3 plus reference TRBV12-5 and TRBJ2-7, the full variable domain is DARVTQTPRHKVTEMGQEVTMRCQPILGHNTVFWYRQTMMQGLELLAYFRNRAPLDDSGMPKDRFSAEMPDATLATLKIQPSEPRDSAVYFCASGLVPPTATYEQYFGPGTRLTVT.